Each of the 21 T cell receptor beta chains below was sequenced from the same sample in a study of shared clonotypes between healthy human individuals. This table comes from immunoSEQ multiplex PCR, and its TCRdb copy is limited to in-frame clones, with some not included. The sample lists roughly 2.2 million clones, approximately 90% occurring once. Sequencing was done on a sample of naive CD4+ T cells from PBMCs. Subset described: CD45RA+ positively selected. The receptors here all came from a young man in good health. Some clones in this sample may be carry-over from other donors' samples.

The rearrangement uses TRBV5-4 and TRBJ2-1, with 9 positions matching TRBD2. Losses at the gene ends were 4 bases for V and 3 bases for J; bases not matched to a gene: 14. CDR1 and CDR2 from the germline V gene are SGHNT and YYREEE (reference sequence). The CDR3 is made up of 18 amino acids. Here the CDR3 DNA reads TGTGCCAGCAGCCTGGGAAGAGTAGCGGGAGAGATCTACAATGAGCAGTTCTTC. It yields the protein CASSLGRVAGEIYNEQFF.

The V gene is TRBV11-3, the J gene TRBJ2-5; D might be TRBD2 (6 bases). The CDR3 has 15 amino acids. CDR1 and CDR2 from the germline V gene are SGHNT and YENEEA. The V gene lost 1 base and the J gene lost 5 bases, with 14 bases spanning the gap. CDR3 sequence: CASSLGGVGLETQYF. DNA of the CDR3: TGTGCCAGCAGCTTAGGCGGGGTGGGATTGGAGACCCAGTACTTC.

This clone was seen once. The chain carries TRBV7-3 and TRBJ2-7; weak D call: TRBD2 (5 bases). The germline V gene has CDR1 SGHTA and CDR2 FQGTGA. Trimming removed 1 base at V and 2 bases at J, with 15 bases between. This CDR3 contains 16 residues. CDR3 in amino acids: CASSLIPSPYTYEQYF. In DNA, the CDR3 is TGTGCCAGCAGCTTAATCCCTAGCCCATATACCTACGAGCAGTACTTC.

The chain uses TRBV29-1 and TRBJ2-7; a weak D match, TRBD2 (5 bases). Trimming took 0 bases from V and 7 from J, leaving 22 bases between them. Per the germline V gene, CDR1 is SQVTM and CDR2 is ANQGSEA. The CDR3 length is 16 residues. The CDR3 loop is CSVEDRNWGEVVEQYF. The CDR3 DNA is TGCAGCGTTGAAGATCGTAATTGGGGAGAGGTTGTAGAGCAGTACTTC.

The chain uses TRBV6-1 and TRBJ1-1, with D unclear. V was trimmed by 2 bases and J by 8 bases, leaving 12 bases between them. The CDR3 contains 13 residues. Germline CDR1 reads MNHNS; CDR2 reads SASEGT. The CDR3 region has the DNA TGTGCCAGCAGTGAAAGGGCCTCAGCAGAAGCTTTCTTT. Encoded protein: CASSERASAEAFF.

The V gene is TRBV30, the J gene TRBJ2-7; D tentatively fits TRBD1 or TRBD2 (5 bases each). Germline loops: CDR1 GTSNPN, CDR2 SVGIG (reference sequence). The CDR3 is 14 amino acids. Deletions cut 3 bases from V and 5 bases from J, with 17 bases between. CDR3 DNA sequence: TGTGCCTGGAGCACCGGGGCCCGTCTAGACGAGCAGTACTTC. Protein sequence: CAWSTGARLDEQYF.

The CDR3 coding sequence is TGTGCCAGCAGCACCCGGACTAGCAGGGATGAGCAGTTCTTC. Amino acids: CASSTRTSRDEQFF. The chain joins TRBV7-2 to TRBJ2-1, with 8 positions matching TRBD2. The V gene's germline CDR1 is SGHTA and CDR2 FQGNSA. CDR3 length equals 14 residues. V gave up 5 bases and J gave up 8 bases; unmatched junction bases: 8.

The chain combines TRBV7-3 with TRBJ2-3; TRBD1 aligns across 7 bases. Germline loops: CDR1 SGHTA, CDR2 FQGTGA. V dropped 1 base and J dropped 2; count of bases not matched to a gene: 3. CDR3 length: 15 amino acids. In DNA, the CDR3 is TGTGCCAGCAGCTTAAGGGACAGCTCCACAGATACGCAGTATTTT. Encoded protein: CASSLRDSSTDTQYF.

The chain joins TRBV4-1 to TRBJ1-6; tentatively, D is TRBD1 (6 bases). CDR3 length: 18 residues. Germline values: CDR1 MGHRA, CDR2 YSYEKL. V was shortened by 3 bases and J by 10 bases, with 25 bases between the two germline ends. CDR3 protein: CASSQRLGAPSGGSPLHF. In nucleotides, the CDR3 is TGCGCCAGCAGCCAGCGTTTGGGGGCTCCCTCCGGGGGGTCACCCCTCCACTTT.

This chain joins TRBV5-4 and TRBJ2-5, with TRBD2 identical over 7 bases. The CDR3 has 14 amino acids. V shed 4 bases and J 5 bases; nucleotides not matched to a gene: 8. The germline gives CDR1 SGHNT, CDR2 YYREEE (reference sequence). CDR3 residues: CASSQMTSRETQYF. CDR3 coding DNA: TGTGCCAGCAGCCAGATGACTAGCCGCGAGACCCAGTACTTC.

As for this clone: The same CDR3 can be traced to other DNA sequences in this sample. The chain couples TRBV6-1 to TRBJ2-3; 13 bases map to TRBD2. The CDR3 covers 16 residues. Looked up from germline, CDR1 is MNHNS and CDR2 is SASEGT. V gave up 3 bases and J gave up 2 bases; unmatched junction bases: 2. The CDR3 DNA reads TGTGCCAGCAGTGAGGGGACTAGCGGGATCACAGATACGCAGTATTTT. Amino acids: CASSEGTSGITDTQYF.

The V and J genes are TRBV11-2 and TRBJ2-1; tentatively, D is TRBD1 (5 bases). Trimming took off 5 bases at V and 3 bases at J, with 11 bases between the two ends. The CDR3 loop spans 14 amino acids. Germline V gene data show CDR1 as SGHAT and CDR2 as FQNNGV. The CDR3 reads CASSLSGHYNEQFF. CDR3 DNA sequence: TGTGCCAGCAGCCTAAGTGGACACTACAATGAGCAGTTCTTC.

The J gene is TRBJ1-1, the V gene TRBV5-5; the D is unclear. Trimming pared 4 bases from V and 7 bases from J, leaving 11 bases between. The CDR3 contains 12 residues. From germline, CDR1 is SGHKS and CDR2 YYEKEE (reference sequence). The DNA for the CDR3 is TGTGCCAGCAGCCGTGACGAAGGTGAAGCTTTCTTT. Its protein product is CASSRDEGEAFF.

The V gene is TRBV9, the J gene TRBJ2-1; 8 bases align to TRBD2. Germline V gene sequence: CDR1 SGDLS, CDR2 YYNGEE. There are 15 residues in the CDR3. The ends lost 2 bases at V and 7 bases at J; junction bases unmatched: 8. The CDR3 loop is CASSVASGSLNEQFF. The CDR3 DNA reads TGTGCCAGCAGCGTGGCCAGCGGGAGCTTAAATGAGCAGTTCTTC.

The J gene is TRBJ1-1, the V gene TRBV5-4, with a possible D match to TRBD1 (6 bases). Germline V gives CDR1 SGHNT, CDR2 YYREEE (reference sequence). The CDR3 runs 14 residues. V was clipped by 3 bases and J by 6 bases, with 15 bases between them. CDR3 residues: CASSSPKGESEAFF. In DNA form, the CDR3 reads TGTGCCAGCAGCTCACCTAAGGGGGAATCTGAAGCTTTCTTT.

CDR3 protein: CASSLAGANTEAFF. The CDR3 region has the DNA TGTGCCAGCAGCTTGGCCGGGGCGAACACTGAAGCTTTCTTT. V gene TRBV5-5 combines with J gene TRBJ1-1, with D possibly TRBD1 on 5 matching bases. The V end lost 0 bases, the J end lost 1 base, and 7 bases lay between the germline ends. This CDR3 has 14 amino acids. CDR1 is SGHKS and CDR2 is YYEKEE in the germline V gene (reference sequence). Looking up the rest from reference TRBV5-5 and TRBJ1-1 gives the full variable domain: DAGVTQSPTHLIKTRGQQVTLRCSPISGHKSVSWYQQVLGQGPQFIFQYYEKEERGRGNFPDRFSARQFPNYSSELNVNALLLGDSALYLCASSLAGANTEAFFGQGTRLTVV.

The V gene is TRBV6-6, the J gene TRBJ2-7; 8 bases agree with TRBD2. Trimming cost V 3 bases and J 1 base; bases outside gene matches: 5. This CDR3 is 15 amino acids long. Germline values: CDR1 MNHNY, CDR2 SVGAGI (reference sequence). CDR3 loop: CASSYYSGDSYEQYF. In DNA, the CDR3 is TGTGCCAGCAGTTATTATAGCGGGGATTCCTACGAGCAGTACTTC.

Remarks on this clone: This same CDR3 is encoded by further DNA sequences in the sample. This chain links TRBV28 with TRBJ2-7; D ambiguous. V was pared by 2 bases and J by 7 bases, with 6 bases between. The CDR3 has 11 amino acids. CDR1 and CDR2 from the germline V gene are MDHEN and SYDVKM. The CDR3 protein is CASSLRREQYF. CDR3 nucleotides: TGTGCCAGCAGTTTACGTCGGGAGCAGTACTTC. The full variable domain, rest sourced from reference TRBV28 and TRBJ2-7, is DVKVTQSSRYLVKRTGEKVFLECVQDMDHENMFWYRQDPGLGLRLIYFSYDVKMKEKGDIPEGYSVSREKKERFSLILESASTNQTSMYLCASSLRREQYFGPGTRLTVT.

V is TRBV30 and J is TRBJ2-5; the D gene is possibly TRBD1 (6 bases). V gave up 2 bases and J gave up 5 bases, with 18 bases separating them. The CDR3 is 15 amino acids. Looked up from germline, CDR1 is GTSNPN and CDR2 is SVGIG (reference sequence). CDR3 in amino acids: CAWSSGQSGIETQYF. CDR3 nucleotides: TGTGCCTGGAGTTCTGGACAGTCGGGGATCGAGACCCAGTACTTC.

CDR3 protein: CASTPRGWGTHEQYF. In nucleotides, the CDR3 is TGTGCCAGCACGCCCAGGGGGTGGGGGACCCACGAGCAGTACTTC. V gene TRBV28 combines with J gene TRBJ2-7, with 7 bases lining up with TRBD1. CDR1 and CDR2 (germline): MDHEN, SYDVKM. Trimming cost V 7 bases and J 5 bases; bases outside gene matches: 14. CDR3 length: 15 amino acids.

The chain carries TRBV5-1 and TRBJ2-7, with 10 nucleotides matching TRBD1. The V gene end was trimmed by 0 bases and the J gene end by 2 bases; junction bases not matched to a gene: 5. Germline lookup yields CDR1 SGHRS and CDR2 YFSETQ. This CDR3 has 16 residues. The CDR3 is CASSLDGTGVAYEQYF. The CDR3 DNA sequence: TGCGCCAGCAGCTTGGACGGGACAGGGGTGGCCTACGAGCAGTACTTC.